Shown below are 10 T cell receptor beta chains from a single sample sequenced in a study of blood T cell repertoires in COVID-19. Profiled with immunoSEQ multiplex PCR; TCRdb holds only in-frame clones, not every one. The sample shows roughly 50,000 clones, 85% of them seen only once. Material for sequencing was peripheral blood. The receptor source for this set is a man in his sixties with acute or convalescent COVID-19.

This chain connects TRBV28 to TRBJ2-7; a possible D gene is TRBD2 (5 bases). This CDR3 region has 12 residues. Germline V lookup: CDR1 MDHEN, CDR2 SYDVKM. Trimming stripped 7 bases from V and 7 bases from J, with 14 bases between. CDR3 residues: CASNPPRGEQYF. DNA of the CDR3: TGTGCCAGCAACCCCCCCCGGGGAGAGCAGTACTTC.

In its sample, this clone was seen a few times. This chain connects TRBV7-2 to TRBJ2-2, with TRBD2 matching 13 bases. CDR1 SGHTA and CDR2 FQGNSA come from the germline V gene. This CDR3 spans 17 amino acids. After removal of 5 bases from V and 4 bases from J, the junction contained 7 bases not matched to a gene. The chain's CDR3 is CASSLGLAGSGTGELFF. CDR3 nucleotide sequence: TGTGCCAGCAGCCTGGGACTAGCGGGATCGGGCACCGGGGAGCTGTTTTTT.

The chain combines TRBV15 with TRBJ2-7; D is perhaps TRBD1 (6 bases). The V end lost 3 bases, the J end lost 0 bases, and 15 bases lay between the germline ends. The CDR3 is 16 residues long. Germline V gene sequence: CDR1 LNHNV, CDR2 YYDKDF (reference sequence). The CDR3 sequence: CATSRVRGKSSYEQYF. CDR3 DNA: TGTGCCACCAGCAGGGTCAGGGGAAAGAGCTCCTACGAGCAGTACTTC. Filled out from reference TRBV15 and TRBJ2-7, the complete variable domain reads DAMVIQNPRYQVTQFGKPVTLSCSQTLNHNVMYWYQQKSSQAPKLLFHYYDKDFNNEADTPDNFQSRRPNTSFCFLDIRSPGLGDTAMYLCATSRVRGKSSYEQYFGPGTRLTVT.

The chain employs TRBV5-4 and TRBJ2-7; tentative D call: TRBD1 (6 bases). The CDR3 has 13 residues. V dropped 4 bases and J dropped 3 bases, with 11 bases sitting between them. Per the germline V gene, CDR1 is SGHNT and CDR2 is YYREEE (reference sequence). The CDR3 DNA is TGTGCCAGCAGCCCGGACAGAAACTACGAGCAGTACTTC. Translated, it gives CASSPDRNYEQYF. Full variable domain (rest looked up from reference TRBV5-4 and TRBJ2-7): ETGVTQSPTHLIKTRGQQVTLRCSSQSGHNTVSWYQQALGQGPQFIFQYYREEENGRGNFPPRFSGLQFPNYSSELNVNALELDDSALYLCASSPDRNYEQYFGPGTRLTVT.

This clone is medium-sized within its sample. This chain links TRBV6-2 or TRBV6-3 with TRBJ2-2, with D perhaps TRBD2 (6 bases). Germline V gene data show CDR1 as MNHEY and CDR2 as SVGEGT. V was clipped by 0 bases and J by 7 bases, with 12 bases between them. CDR3 length equals 15 residues. The CDR3 sequence is CASSYSGGNGGELFF. The CDR3 DNA is TGTGCCAGCAGTTACTCGGGGGGTAACGGCGGGGAGCTGTTTTTT.

The chain has TRBV6-5 and TRBJ2-1; 7 nucleotides match TRBD2. This CDR3 has 14 residues. From germline, CDR1 is MNHEY and CDR2 SVGAGI. The V and J ends lost 6 bases and 9 bases, in that order; junction bases with no gene match: 11. The CDR3 is CASSPWREYGEQFF. CDR3 bases: TGTGCCAGCAGCCCCTGGCGGGAGTACGGTGAGCAGTTCTTC.

The V gene is TRBV30, the J gene TRBJ2-3, with TRBD2 identical over 13 bases. The CDR3 totals 16 residues. The V gene end was trimmed by 3 bases and the J gene end by 6 bases; junction bases not matched to a gene: 9. Germline V lookup: CDR1 GTSNPN, CDR2 SVGIG (reference sequence). The CDR3 DNA sequence: TGTGCCTGGAGCGGACTAGCGGGAGCTCCGGGGGATACGCAGTATTTT. Its protein is CAWSGLAGAPGDTQYF.

V is TRBV3-1 (or the pseudogene TRBV3-2) and J is TRBJ1-5, with D tentatively TRBD1 (6 bases). CDR3 length: 15 residues. The germline V gene has CDR1 LGHDT and CDR2 YNNKEL (reference sequence). Trimming took 0 bases from V and 7 from J, leaving 13 bases between them. The CDR3, as DNA: TGTGCCAGCAGCCAAGATTGGGGGCCGGAGCAGCCCCAGCATTTT. Its protein is CASSQDWGPEQPQHF.

The chain carries TRBV29-1 and TRBJ2-5; the D gene is possibly TRBD2 (5 bases). The germline V and J ends were trimmed by 5 bases and 5 bases, with 21 bases remaining between them. The V gene's germline CDR1 is SQVTM and CDR2 ANQGSEA. This CDR3 region has 15 residues. As DNA, the CDR3 is TGCAGCGTTCGAAGTTGGCGGACTCCCGGGGAGACCCAGTACTTC. Translated: CSVRSWRTPGETQYF.

The chain has TRBV10-1 and TRBJ2-1; 14 bases line up with TRBD2. The CDR3 has 17 residues. With V trimmed by 2 bases and J by 0 bases, 0 bases remained unmatched. Germline lookup yields CDR1 WNHNN and CDR2 SYGVQD (reference sequence). The CDR3 bases are TGCGCCAGCAGTGAGGGACTAGCGGGAGGCTCCTACAATGAGCAGTTCTTC. Protein product: CASSEGLAGGSYNEQFF.